This TCR beta chain was sequenced in a study of T cell changes during pregnancy in multiple sclerosis. This table comes from immunoSEQ multiplex PCR, and its TCRdb copy is limited to in-frame clones, with some not included. The sample includes 30,000 to 40,000 clones, approximately 90% of them seen just once. The CDR3 has 16 residues. Germline V gene lookup returns CDR1 SQVTM and CDR2 ANQGSEA. V shed 3 bases and J shed 1 base, with 18 bases lying between them. The rearrangement links TRBV29-1 to TRBJ1-1, with a tentative D call TRBD1 (6 bases). The sample here was CD8+ T cells from peripheral blood mononuclear cells, taken in the third trimester of pregnancy. The sequence came from a female donor with multiple sclerosis, enrolled in a pregnancy study. The CDR3 sequence is CSVEALPTGQNTEAFF. CDR3 bases: TGCAGCGTTGAGGCCCTTCCGACAGGACAGAACACTGAAGCTTTCTTT.